The 17 T cell receptor beta chains below were found in one sample sequenced in a study of cytomegalovirus exposure and HLA in healthy donors. PCR primers comprised 60 Vbeta and 13 Jbeta primers. Clones were read by immunoSEQ multiplex PCR, and TCRdb kept only the in-frame ones, dropping some. The table records 120,000 to 150,000 clones, over 80% of them present only once. Sequencing was carried out using PBMCs. The origin of the receptors is a male donor in good health and CMV-seronegative.

The chain joins TRBV6-8 to TRBJ2-7; TRBD2 is a possible D gene (5 bases). The germline CDR1 and CDR2 sequences are MNHGY and SAAAGT. Trimming pared 4 bases from V and 7 bases from J, leaving 14 bases between. The CDR3 length is 13 residues. Here the CDR3 reads CASSLPGWEEQYF. The CDR3 coding sequence is TGTGCCAGCAGTTTGCCGGGGTGGGAAGAGCAGTACTTC.

CDR3 in amino acids: CASSYSGPTPTEQFF. The CDR3 DNA is TGTGCCAGCAGTTACTCGGGGCCTACGCCGACTGAGCAGTTCTTC. V is TRBV6-5 and J is TRBJ2-1, with a possible D match to TRBD1 (5 bases). V dropped 0 bases and J dropped 9 bases, with 15 bases sitting between them. Germline CDR1 reads MNHEY; CDR2 reads SVGAGI. The CDR3 is 15 amino acids.

V gene TRBV5-1 combines with J gene TRBJ2-3; D might be TRBD1 (6 bases). Trimming cost V 7 bases and J 0 bases, with 12 bases left between them. CDR1 and CDR2 from the germline V gene are SGHRS and YFSETQ. This CDR3 comprises 14 residues. Here the CDR3 reads CASSTGPSTDTQYF. In DNA form, the CDR3 reads TGCGCCAGCTCTACAGGGCCTAGCACAGATACGCAGTATTTT.

The CDR3 coding sequence is TGTGCCAGCAAACGGGACAACGATCAGCCCCAGCATTTT. It is translated as CASKRDNDQPQHF. The V call is TRBV6-1, the J call TRBJ1-5; possible D gene TRBD1, 6 bases. The CDR3 consists of 13 residues. Trimming cost V 7 bases and J 5 bases, with 12 bases left between them. Per germline, CDR1 MNHNS and CDR2 SASEGT.

Written as DNA, the CDR3 is TGTGCCAGCAGCCCAGGACAGGTCTTTAGCTCCTACAATGAGCAGTTCTTC. It encodes CASSPGQVFSSYNEQFF. V and J are TRBV2 and TRBJ2-1; 7 positions match TRBD1. The CDR3 totals 17 residues. Germline CDR1 is SNHLY and CDR2 is FYNNEI. The V and J ends lost 6 bases and 0 bases, in that order; junction bases with no gene match: 11.

This chain connects TRBV5-1 to TRBJ2-5; D call uncertain. This CDR3 is 14 amino acids long. The germline V gene has CDR1 SGHRS and CDR2 YFSETQ. The ends were cut back, 0 bases at V and 3 bases at J, with 9 bases in the middle. CDR3 nucleotide sequence: TGCGCCAGCAGCTTGGGCCTAACGAAAGAGACCCAGTACTTC. Translating gives CASSLGLTKETQYF.

This clone was counted a single time. The chain carries TRBV4-3 and TRBJ2-3, with TRBD2 matching over 7 bases. The CDR3 has 14 residues. Germline CDR1 and CDR2: LGHNA and YSLEER. Trimming at V came to 6 bases and at J to 2 bases, leaving 5 bases not matched to a gene. The CDR3 spells CASSRTRNTDTQYF. CDR3 nucleotide sequence: TGCGCCAGCAGTCGGACTAGAAACACAGATACGCAGTATTTT.

Turning to this clone: This specimen includes other DNA sequences encoding the same CDR3. The rearrangement uses TRBV6-5 and TRBJ2-1; TRBD2 matches at 9 bases. This CDR3 has 15 amino acids. The trim removed 6 bases at V and 0 bases at J, leaving 3 bases unmatched. Germline CDR1 is MNHEY and CDR2 is SVGAGI. CDR3 loop: CASRHSGSSYNEQFF. CDR3 nucleotides: TGTGCCAGCAGGCATAGCGGGAGCTCCTACAATGAGCAGTTCTTC.

CDR3 in DNA: TGTGCCAGCAGTCACGACAGGGTAGCGATTCAGCCCCAGCATTTT. This translates into CASSHDRVAIQPQHF. The chain couples TRBV28 to TRBJ1-5; 7 nucleotides line up with TRBD1. Germline assignment: CDR1 MDHEN and CDR2 SYDVKM. The CDR3 covers 15 residues. V was clipped by 5 bases and J by 6 bases; unmatched bases: 10. Full variable domain (outside the CDR3, taken from reference TRBV28 and TRBJ1-5): DVKVTQSSRYLVKRTGEKVFLECVQDMDHENMFWYRQDPGLGLRLIYFSYDVKMKEKGDIPEGYSVSREKKERFSLILESASTNQTSMYLCASSHDRVAIQPQHFGDGTRLSIL.

This clone occurred once. The gene calls are TRBV5-1 and TRBJ2-3, with D possibly being TRBD2 (5 bases). The CDR3 consists of 15 residues. CDR1 and CDR2 from the germline V gene are SGHRS and YFSETQ. Trimming took off 3 bases at V and 2 bases at J, with 13 bases between the two ends. The CDR3 spells CASSSQPGNTDTQYF. The CDR3 region has the DNA TGCGCCAGCAGCTCCCAGCCCGGGAACACAGATACGCAGTATTTT.

The chain combines TRBV27 with TRBJ2-1, with 7 bases that match TRBD2. Germline assignment: CDR1 MNHEY and CDR2 SMNVEV (reference sequence). The ends lost 5 bases at V and 0 bases at J; junction bases unmatched: 4. The CDR3 is 15 amino acids. The CDR3 bases are TGTGCCAGCAGTCCAGCGGGGAGCTCCTACAATGAGCAGTTCTTC. It encodes CASSPAGSSYNEQFF.

This sequence joins TRBV7-3 and TRBJ2-7; TRBD1 agrees at 8 bases. Germline V gives CDR1 SGHTA, CDR2 FQGTGA. The CDR3 is 15 amino acids. The V gene end was trimmed by 4 bases and the J gene end by 3 bases; junction bases not matched to a gene: 8. The CDR3: CASSSPGQDSYEQYF. In DNA, the CDR3 is TGTGCCAGCAGCTCCCCGGGACAGGACAGCTACGAGCAGTACTTC.

Only one count was recorded for this clone. The chain joins TRBV27 to TRBJ1-2, with TRBD1 identical over 8 bases. The junction had 9 bases not matched to a gene; V was cut back by 6 bases and J by 6 bases. Per germline, CDR1 MNHEY and CDR2 SMNVEV (reference sequence). The CDR3 has 14 amino acids. CDR3 bases: TGTGCCAGCAGCTATGGGCTGGGACAGGATGGCTACACCTTC. This gives the protein CASSYGLGQDGYTF.

CDR3 sequence (DNA): TGTGCCAGCCGGTCCCCCGTGGCCGGGGAGCTGTTTTTT. Amino acids: CASRSPVAGELFF. The gene calls are TRBV6-5 and TRBJ2-2; D call uncertain. The CDR3 has 13 amino acids. Germline CDR1 and CDR2: MNHEY and SVGAGI. V was cut by 8 bases and J by 6 bases, with 13 bases left in between.

This clone was seen just once. The chain combines TRBV6-5 with TRBJ1-2, with 7 bases lining up with TRBD1. The trim removed 2 bases at V and 4 bases at J, leaving 7 bases unmatched. This CDR3 is 15 amino acids long. Germline CDR1 reads MNHEY; CDR2 reads SVGAGI. The CDR3 region is CASSYGDDRVYGYTF. Written as DNA, the CDR3 is TGTGCCAGCAGTTACGGGGACGACAGGGTCTATGGCTACACCTTC.

The gene calls are TRBV9 and TRBJ1-2; D not certain. The CDR3 is 15 amino acids. Germline lookup yields CDR1 SGDLS and CDR2 YYNGEE. V lost 4 bases and J lost 6, with 19 bases in between. The CDR3: CASSPNEARGNGYTF. The DNA of the CDR3 is TGTGCCAGCAGCCCCAACGAGGCGAGAGGAAATGGCTACACCTTC.

Turning to this clone: One end of the junction varies from germline; a read error may be responsible. The chain uses TRBV19 and TRBJ1-1; a possible D gene is TRBD1 (6 bases). This CDR3 contains 17 residues. CDR1 LNHDA and CDR2 SQIVND come from the germline V gene (reference sequence). CDR3 bases: TGTGCCAATAGTATAGGGATGTGGCAGGGGCGTACCACTGAAGCTTTCTTT. Encoded protein: CANSIGMWQGRTTEAFF. The complete variable domain, with remaining parts taken from reference TRBV19 and TRBJ1-1, reads DGGITQSPKYLFRKEGQNVTLSCEQNLNHDAMYWYRQDPGQGLRLIYYSQIVNDFQKGDIAEGYSVSREKKESFPLTVTSAQKNPTAFYLCANSIGMWQGRTTEAFFGQGTRLTVV.